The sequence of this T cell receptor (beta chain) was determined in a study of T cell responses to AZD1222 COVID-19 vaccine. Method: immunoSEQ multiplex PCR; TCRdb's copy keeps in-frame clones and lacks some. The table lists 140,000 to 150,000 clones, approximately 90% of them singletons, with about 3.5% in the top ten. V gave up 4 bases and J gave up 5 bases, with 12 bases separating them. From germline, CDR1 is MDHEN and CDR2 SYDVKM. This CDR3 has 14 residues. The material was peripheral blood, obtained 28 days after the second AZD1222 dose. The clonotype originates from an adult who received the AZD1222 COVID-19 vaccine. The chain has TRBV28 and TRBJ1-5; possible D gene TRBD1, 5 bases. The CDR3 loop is CASSSGQTHQPQHF. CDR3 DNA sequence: TGTGCCAGCAGTTCTGGACAAACCCATCAGCCCCAGCATTTT.